This passage covers 29 T cell receptor beta chains from one sample sequenced in a study of T cell changes during pregnancy in multiple sclerosis. Clones were read by immunoSEQ multiplex PCR, and TCRdb kept only the in-frame ones, dropping some. The sample lists tens of thousands of clones, 90% to 95% occurring once. This specimen consisted of peripheral blood, obtained in the third trimester of pregnancy. These receptors originate from a female donor with multiple sclerosis, enrolled in a pregnancy study.

This chain uses TRBV19 with TRBJ1-1, with 8 nucleotides matching TRBD1. Germline V gene lookup returns CDR1 LNHDA and CDR2 SQIVND (reference sequence). J gave up 0 bases and V 4 bases, and 7 bases lay outside the gene matches. The CDR3 sequence is 16 residues long. The CDR3 DNA reads TGTGCCAGTAGTAGGGCAGGGGGCGCTTTGAACACTGAAGCTTTCTTT. Translated, it gives CASSRAGGALNTEAFF.

The rearrangement uses TRBV29-1 and TRBJ1-1; no clear D gene. CDR1 and CDR2 (germline): SQVTM, ANQGSEA. V was trimmed by 4 bases and J by 8 bases, leaving 8 bases between them. The CDR3 runs 10 residues. CDR3 nucleotides: TGCAGCGTTGTAGTGGAGGAAGCTTTCTTT. Encoded protein: CSVVVEEAFF.

The rearrangement joins TRBV28 to TRBJ2-7, with D possibly TRBD1 on 5 matching bases. The CDR3 runs to 15 residues. The germline V gene encodes CDR1 MDHEN and CDR2 SYDVKM. V lost 3 bases and J 0 bases, leaving 12 bases between the germline ends. The CDR3 coding sequence is TGTGCCAGCAGTTTCTCCAGGGTCCTCTCCTACGAGCAGTACTTC. The encoded protein is CASSFSRVLSYEQYF.

This rearrangement joins TRBV7-2 to TRBJ2-7, with 13 nucleotides matching TRBD2. Per the germline V gene, CDR1 is SGHTA and CDR2 is FQGNSA. Unmatched junction bases numbered 13, after V lost 2 bases and J lost 3 bases. This CDR3 comprises 19 residues. DNA for the CDR3: TGTGCCAGCAGCTTATATGGACTAGCGGGAGACCCCATCTTCTACGAGCAGTACTTC. It specifies CASSLYGLAGDPIFYEQYF.

The sample holds one count of this clone. CDR3 in DNA: TGTGCCAGCAGTGTGGGGGGAGCAGGAAACACCATATATTTT. This encodes CASSVGGAGNTIYF. The chain couples TRBV2 to TRBJ1-3; possibly TRBD1 for D (5 bases). V was shortened by 4 bases and J by 4 bases, with 11 bases between the two germline ends. Looked up from germline, CDR1 is SNHLY and CDR2 is FYNNEI. The CDR3 totals 14 residues. The whole variable domain, remainder taken from reference TRBV2 and TRBJ1-3, is EPEVTQTPSHQVTQMGQEVILRCVPISNHLYFYWYRQILGQKVEFLVSFYNNEISEKSEIFDDQFSVERPDGSNFTLKIRSTKLEDSAMYFCASSVGGAGNTIYFGEGSWLTVV.

This chain links TRBV9 with TRBJ2-4, with D possibly matching TRBD2 (6 bases). V was trimmed by 2 bases and J by 0 bases, leaving 27 bases between them. The CDR3 sequence is 21 residues long. Germline V CDR1 and CDR2: SGDLS, YYNGEE. The CDR3 DNA reads as TGTGCCAGCAGCGTGAATTACCCGGGTCGAGCCGCGGGATTAGCCAAAAACATTCAGTACTTC. Translation: CASSVNYPGRAAGLAKNIQYF.

This rearrangement joins TRBV6-1 to TRBJ1-4; D may be TRBD1 (6 bases). Germline values: CDR1 MNHNS, CDR2 SASEGT. V shed 4 bases and J shed 4 bases, with 10 bases lying between them. The CDR3 is 14 residues long. The CDR3 DNA follows: TGTGCCAGCAGTGGACTACAGGGTAATGAAAAACTGTTTTTT. Protein product: CASSGLQGNEKLFF.

The J gene is TRBJ2-1, the V gene TRBV5-4; TRBD2 agrees at 7 bases. The CDR3 runs 17 residues. CDR1 and CDR2 (germline): SGHNT, YYREEE (reference sequence). The junction had 15 bases not matched to a gene; V was cut back by 1 base and J by 8 bases. CDR3 region: CASSLPPWREFRDEQFF. For the CDR3, the DNA is TGTGCCAGCAGCTTGCCGCCTTGGCGGGAGTTCCGCGATGAGCAGTTCTTC.

The rearrangement links TRBV9 to TRBJ2-7, with 7 bases lining up with TRBD2. Germline V CDR1 and CDR2: SGDLS, YYNGEE. This CDR3 contains 16 residues. Trimming took 0 bases from V and 4 from J; bases not matched to a gene: 10. The CDR3 sequence: CASSVGPASGRYEQYF. CDR3 bases: TGTGCCAGCAGCGTAGGTCCCGCTAGCGGACGATACGAGCAGTACTTC.

The count of this clone is one. J is TRBJ2-5 and V is TRBV5-6; TRBD2 matches 7 bases. The germline CDR1 and CDR2 sequences are SGHDT and YYEEEE. The V segment lost 4 bases and the J segment 2 bases; nucleotides outside the gene matches: 8. The CDR3 extends over 15 amino acids. The CDR3 nucleotides are TGTGCCAGCAGCCAAGGGACTACCTGGCAAGAGACCCAGTACTTC. It specifies CASSQGTTWQETQYF.

The chain joins TRBV4-2 to TRBJ2-7; possibly TRBD2 for D (6 bases). V gave up 0 bases and J gave up 3 bases, with 12 bases separating them. CDR1 LGHNA and CDR2 YNFKEQ come from the germline V gene. This CDR3 spans 15 amino acids. The CDR3 loop is CASSQDWQGLYEQYF. Written as DNA, the CDR3 is TGTGCCAGCAGCCAAGATTGGCAGGGACTCTACGAGCAGTACTTC.

The chain links TRBV30 to TRBJ1-1; 9 bases are a match to TRBD1. The CDR3 spans 13 residues. Per the germline V gene, CDR1 is GTSNPN and CDR2 is SVGIG (reference sequence). V lost 5 bases, J lost 3 bases, and 4 bases stayed unmatched. CDR3 nucleotide sequence: TGTGCCTGGGACAGGGGGATGGACACTGAAGCTTTCTTT. Translation gives CAWDRGMDTEAFF.

The chain combines TRBV5-5 with TRBJ1-4; TRBD1 aligns across 10 bases. Germline assignment: CDR1 SGHKS and CDR2 YYEKEE (reference sequence). The CDR3 loop spans 16 amino acids. With 4 bases clipped from V and 0 bases from J, the junction kept 3 bases outside the gene matches. For the CDR3, the DNA is TGTGCCAGCAGCACCGGGACAGGGGCAACTAATGAAAAACTGTTTTTT. This sequence encodes CASSTGTGATNEKLFF.

The CDR3 bases are TGTGCCAGCAGCCCTGGGACAGGGTTTTTGAACACTGAAGCTTTCTTT. Translated: CASSPGTGFLNTEAFF. The chain recombines TRBV5-4 with TRBJ1-1; 9 bases match TRBD1. The trim removed 4 bases at V and 0 bases at J, leaving 7 bases unmatched. From germline, CDR1 is SGHNT and CDR2 YYREEE (reference sequence). The CDR3 runs to 16 residues.

This chain joins TRBV30 and TRBJ1-1; 8 positions match TRBD1. Unmatched junction bases numbered 10, after V lost 6 bases and J lost 7 bases. Germline V CDR1 and CDR2: GTSNPN, SVGIG (reference sequence). This CDR3 has 13 amino acids. This CDR3 is CACLQGAPSEAFF. DNA for the CDR3: TGTGCCTGCCTTCAGGGGGCGCCTAGTGAAGCTTTCTTT.

CDR3 protein: CASSEEPGNTEAFF. CDR3 nucleotides: TGTGCCAGCAGTGAAGAACCGGGGAACACTGAAGCTTTCTTT. The gene calls are TRBV2 and TRBJ1-1; D not resolved. This CDR3 contains 14 residues. Trimming took 1 base from V and 1 from J, leaving 7 bases between them. Germline V gene lookup returns CDR1 SNHLY and CDR2 FYNNEI. The complete variable domain, with remaining parts taken from reference TRBV2 and TRBJ1-1, reads EPEVTQTPSHQVTQMGQEVILRCVPISNHLYFYWYRQILGQKVEFLVSFYNNEISEKSEIFDDQFSVERPDGSNFTLKIRSTKLEDSAMYFCASSEEPGNTEAFFGQGTRLTVV.

The CDR3 nucleotides read TGCGCCAGCAGCTTCAAGGAGTGGACTAGCGAGCAGTACTTC. This sequence encodes CASSFKEWTSEQYF. V is TRBV5-1 and J is TRBJ2-7, with 7 bases that match TRBD2. CDR3 length: 14 residues. V was clipped by 2 bases and J by 6 bases; unmatched bases: 8. CDR1 and CDR2 from the germline V gene are SGHRS and YFSETQ.

The chain is built from TRBV6-4 and TRBJ1-2; TRBD1 matches 8 bases. Trimming cost V 8 bases and J 8 bases; bases outside gene matches: 25. This CDR3 is 18 amino acids long. CDR1 and CDR2 from the germline V gene are MRHNA and SNTAGT. The CDR3 DNA is TGTGCCAGCGCAGGGGGCGAGACAGGCACCCTAACCTCTAGGGGCTACACCTTC. It encodes CASAGGETGTLTSRGYTF.

The gene calls are TRBV29-1 and TRBJ2-7; TRBD1 might be the D (5 bases). The germline gives CDR1 SQVTM, CDR2 ANQGSEA. The ends were cut back, 5 bases at V and 5 bases at J, with 13 bases in the middle. This CDR3 is built from 12 residues. In DNA form, the CDR3 reads TGCAGCGTTAATCCAGGGCCCAACGAGCAGTACTTC. Protein product: CSVNPGPNEQYF.

The V gene is TRBV10-3, the J gene TRBJ1-1; tentatively, D is TRBD1 (5 bases). CDR1 is ENHRY, CDR2 SYGVKD, per germline. Trimming shortened V by 2 bases and J by 3 bases, and 13 bases separated the two germline ends. The length of the CDR3 is 15 residues. Here the CDR3 DNA reads TGTGCCATCAGTGAGCCCTTTGGGACTTACACTGAAGCTTTCTTT. This encodes CAISEPFGTYTEAFF.

The rearrangement uses TRBV7-9 and TRBJ1-1; D unresolved. V was pared by 3 bases and J by 1 base, with 9 bases between. This CDR3 spans 14 amino acids. Germline CDR1 is SEHNR and CDR2 is FQNEAQ (reference sequence). The CDR3 is CASSFLGANTEAFF. The CDR3 DNA follows: TGTGCCAGCAGCTTTTTGGGCGCGAACACTGAAGCTTTCTTT.

This rearrangement joins TRBV18 to TRBJ2-7; TRBD2 might be the D (6 bases). Looked up from germline, CDR1 is KGHSH and CDR2 is LQKENI. CDR3 length equals 16 residues. Trimming cost V 2 bases and J 3 bases, with 17 bases left between them. CDR3 coding DNA: TGTGCCAGCTCACCAAAACCCGGGACTGGCTTCTACGAGCAGTACTTC. It is translated as CASSPKPGTGFYEQYF.

The CDR3 loop reads CAWNLGGEEEGYTF. CDR3 DNA: TGTGCCTGGAATCTAGGGGGTGAGGAAGAAGGCTACACCTTC. The chain is built from TRBV30 and TRBJ1-2; the D gene is possibly TRBD1 (6 bases). The CDR3 loop spans 14 amino acids. The germline V gene encodes CDR1 GTSNPN and CDR2 SVGIG (reference sequence). V lost 4 bases and J lost 8, with 20 bases in between.

This clone is a singleton in its sample. This chain uses TRBV6-1 with TRBJ2-3, with a weak D call TRBD1 (5 bases). Germline V gene sequence: CDR1 MNHNS, CDR2 SASEGT. Trimming cost V 1 base and J 2 bases, with 10 bases left between them. The CDR3 contains 15 residues. CDR3 residues: CASSEEGRSTDTQYF. Here the CDR3 DNA reads TGTGCCAGCAGTGAAGAGGGGCGCTCCACAGATACGCAGTATTTT.

The chain uses TRBV18 and TRBJ2-1, with D maybe TRBD2 (5 bases). Trimming left V 5 bases short and J 0 bases short, with 17 bases between. The CDR3 covers 17 residues. Germline assignment: CDR1 KGHSH and CDR2 LQKENI. CDR3 nucleotides: TGTGCCAGCTCAGAACAAAGGACTTCGAGCTCCTACAATGAGCAGTTCTTC. As protein: CASSEQRTSSSYNEQFF.

This clone is medium-sized (0.01 to 0.1%). The chain carries TRBV5-1 and TRBJ2-1; no clear D gene. The V and J ends lost 0 bases and 12 bases respectively, with 7 bases between them. The germline gives CDR1 SGHRS, CDR2 YFSETQ. CDR3 length equals 11 residues. CDR3 nucleotide sequence: TGCGCCAGCAGCTTGGACGGTGGGCAGTTCTTC. It is translated as CASSLDGGQFF. Full variable domain (outside the CDR3, taken from reference TRBV5-1 and TRBJ2-1): KAGVTQTPRYLIKTRGQQVTLSCSPISGHRSVSWYQQTPGQGLQFLFEYFSETQRNKGNFPGRFSGRQFSNSRSEMNVSTLELGDSALYLCASSLDGGQFFGPGTRLTVL.

This chain uses TRBV14 with TRBJ2-7; perhaps TRBD1 as D (7 bases). Trimming pared 2 bases from V and 2 bases from J, leaving 13 bases between. CDR3 length: 15 amino acids. The germline V gene encodes CDR1 SGHDN and CDR2 FVKESK. CDR3 bases: TGTGCCAGCAGCCAACAGTCAGGGGGGACCTACGAGCAGTACTTC. It encodes CASSQQSGGTYEQYF.

The V gene is TRBV9, the J gene TRBJ2-1; 10 bases are shared with TRBD2. Germline V gene sequence: CDR1 SGDLS, CDR2 YYNGEE. The ends lost 3 bases at V and 6 bases at J; junction bases unmatched: 12. The CDR3 length is 17 residues. This CDR3 is CASSAHLGQREGNEQFF. DNA for the CDR3: TGTGCCAGCAGCGCCCACTTAGGCCAGCGGGAGGGCAATGAGCAGTTCTTC.

The gene calls are TRBV9 and TRBJ2-3, with 7 nucleotides matching TRBD2. The V and J ends lost 0 bases and 5 bases, in that order; junction bases with no gene match: 6. The CDR3 has 15 residues. In germline, CDR1 is SGDLS, CDR2 YYNGEE. The CDR3 region is CASSVGGGSRDTQYF. CDR3 nucleotides: TGTGCCAGCAGCGTAGGGGGCGGGAGTCGAGATACGCAGTATTTT.